The 32 T cell receptor beta chains below were found in one sample sequenced in a study of T-cell reconstitution after alpha-beta-depleted transplantation in children. During its preparation, the TCRbeta library received unique molecular identifiers. TCRdb independently ran MiXCR on the PCR reads; one entry per CDR3 protein. The sample gives 900,000 or so distinct CDR3 sequences, approximately 15% of which show up once; approximately 5% is in the top ten. Sequencing used PBMCs, mostly from graft donor cells, obtained 360 days after TCRalphabeta/CD19-depleted stem cell transplant. These receptors were obtained from a male patient younger than 18 who had a stem cell transplant for acute lymphoblastic leukemia, so the T cells may come from the graft donor.

This clonotype was seen a handful of times. The genes are TRBV2 and TRBJ2-5; the match to TRBD1 covers 12 bases. There are 16 residues in the CDR3. CDR1 SNHLY and CDR2 FYNNEI come from the germline V gene. V shed 6 bases, J shed 5 bases, and the junction held 10 bases outside the gene matches. In DNA form, the CDR3 reads TGTGCCAGCAGGAAAACCGGGACAGGGGGCGGTGAGACCCAGTACTTC. Translated, it gives CASRKTGTGGGETQYF.

This clonotype was seen a few times. The chain carries TRBV7-6 and TRBJ2-3, with 9 nucleotides matching TRBD1. This CDR3 spans 19 amino acids. After removal of 1 base from V and 5 bases from J, the junction contained 16 bases not matched to a gene. In germline, CDR1 is SGHVS, CDR2 FNYEAQ. This CDR3 is CASSLVSRDRVYLGDTQYF. CDR3 coding DNA: TGTGCCAGCAGCTTAGTTTCCCGGGACAGGGTTTACCTTGGAGATACGCAGTATTTT.

This chain's CDR3 is CATSRFPRASGNDEQFF. The CDR3 DNA follows: TGTGCCACCAGCAGGTTCCCCAGGGCCAGCGGGAACGATGAGCAGTTCTTC. The chain employs TRBV15 and TRBJ2-1, with 7 nucleotides matching TRBD2. This CDR3 is 17 amino acids long. Germline-derived CDR1 and CDR2 are LNHNV and YYDKDF (reference sequence). V lost 3 bases, J lost 8 bases, and 16 bases stayed unmatched.

This clonotype came up many times. V and J are TRBV27 and TRBJ2-7, with 7 bases aligning to TRBD2. J was trimmed by 2 bases and V by 3 bases; bases with no gene match: 7. Germline lookup yields CDR1 MNHEY and CDR2 SMNVEV (reference sequence). CDR3 length: 15 residues. CDR3 residues: CASSLSGASPYEQYF. CDR3 nucleotide sequence: TGTGCCAGCAGTTTGAGCGGGGCCTCCCCCTACGAGCAGTACTTC.

The chain combines TRBV18 with TRBJ2-7; 10 bases fit TRBD1. The CDR3 length is 15 residues. Trimming at V came to 2 bases and at J to 5 bases, leaving 6 bases not matched to a gene. CDR1 is KGHSH, CDR2 LQKENI, per germline. The CDR3 loop is CASSPRDRGLNEQYF. In nucleotides, the CDR3 is TGTGCCAGCTCACCAAGGGACAGGGGACTAAACGAGCAGTACTTC.

This clonotype was found a few times. The rearrangement links TRBV20-1 to TRBJ1-5; D is undetermined. Germline V lookup: CDR1 DFQATT, CDR2 SNEGSKA (reference sequence). The germline V and J ends were trimmed by 4 bases and 0 bases, with 16 bases remaining between them. The length of the CDR3 is 16 residues. In DNA form, the CDR3 reads TGCAGTGCTACTCTCATCCGTTCGGGTAGCAATCAGCCCCAGCATTTT. It translates to CSATLIRSGSNQPQHF.

This clonotype was counted only a few times. The rearrangement joins TRBV12-3 or TRBV12-4 to TRBJ2-4; D is unclear. The CDR3 contains 13 residues. V dropped 3 bases and J dropped 1 base, with 4 bases sitting between them. The DNA for the CDR3 is TGTGCCAGCAGTTTTGGGGCCAAAAACATTCAGTACTTC. Translation: CASSFGAKNIQYF.

This clonotype was found a few times. The V and J genes are TRBV28 and TRBJ2-6, with TRBD2 as a possible D gene (6 bases). The CDR3 length is 14 residues. The V and J ends lost 10 bases and 4 bases respectively, with 14 bases between them. Germline CDR1 and CDR2: MDHEN and SYDVKM. CDR3 in amino acids: CATREIGGANVLTF. CDR3 DNA: TGTGCCACCCGGGAGATCGGCGGGGCCAACGTCCTGACTTTC.

This clonotype has only a few counts. J is TRBJ1-5 and V is TRBV11-2, with D possibly TRBD1 on 6 matching bases. This CDR3 is built from 15 residues. Trimming took 0 bases from V and 6 from J, leaving 12 bases between them. Germline lookup yields CDR1 SGHAT and CDR2 FQNNGV. The CDR3 DNA is TGTGCCAGCAGCTTAGATGTTGGGGGCTTTCAGCCCCAGCATTTT. Translating it yields CASSLDVGGFQPQHF.

This clonotype showed up just a few times. This chain links TRBV7-6 with TRBJ2-5, with D possibly being TRBD2 (6 bases). V was clipped by 0 bases and J by 2 bases, with 13 bases between them. The CDR3 contains 16 residues. Germline CDR1 reads SGHVS; CDR2 reads FNYEAQ. CDR3 protein: CASSLAGSGEQETQYF. DNA of the CDR3: TGTGCCAGCAGCTTAGCCGGGAGCGGAGAACAAGAGACCCAGTACTTC. Full variable domain (rest looked up from reference TRBV7-6 and TRBJ2-5): GAGVSQSPRYKVTKRGQDVALRCDPISGHVSLYWYRQALGQGPEFLTYFNYEAQQDKSGLPNDRFSAERPEGSISTLTIQRTEQRDSAMYRCASSLAGSGEQETQYFGPGTRLLVL.

The chain uses TRBV20-1 and TRBJ1-4, with a weak D call TRBD1 (6 bases). With 6 bases removed from V and 7 bases from J, the gap between germline ends came to 21 bases. Germline V gene lookup returns CDR1 DFQATT and CDR2 SNEGSKA (reference sequence). The CDR3 covers 15 residues. DNA of the CDR3: TGCAGTGCCGGACCTGGGGGGGCGCAATCTGAAAAACTGTTTTTT. Translation: CSAGPGGAQSEKLFF.

The chain links TRBV6-1 to TRBJ2-5; possible D gene TRBD2, 5 bases. Trimming shortened V by 3 bases and J by 4 bases, and 15 bases separated the two germline ends. This CDR3 spans 15 amino acids. Per the germline V gene, CDR1 is MNHNS and CDR2 is SASEGT. CDR3 sequence: CASSDKRVGRETQYF. The CDR3 DNA follows: TGTGCCAGCAGTGATAAGAGGGTCGGGCGAGAGACCCAGTACTTC.

This clonotype has only a few counts. The CDR3 region has the DNA TGCAGTGCTACAGGAGGGATGAGTCAGCCCCAGCATTTT. It yields the protein CSATGGMSQPQHF. The chain couples TRBV20-1 to TRBJ1-5; D call uncertain. From germline, CDR1 is DFQATT and CDR2 SNEGSKA (reference sequence). There are 13 residues in the CDR3. V was trimmed by 4 bases and J by 6 bases, leaving 13 bases between them.

The gene calls are TRBV6-1 and TRBJ2-7, with D maybe TRBD1 (5 bases). Germline assignment: CDR1 MNHNS and CDR2 SASEGT. Deletions cut 0 bases from V and 5 bases from J, with 11 bases between. This CDR3 has 14 amino acids. CDR3 in amino acids: CASSEALGQDEQYF. CDR3 coding DNA: TGTGCCAGCAGTGAAGCTCTGGGGCAGGACGAGCAGTACTTC.

V gene TRBV4-2 combines with J gene TRBJ2-7, with TRBD1 identical over 7 bases. CDR1 is LGHNA, CDR2 YNFKEQ, per germline. The V gene end was trimmed by 4 bases and the J gene end by 4 bases; junction bases not matched to a gene: 16. There are 17 residues in the CDR3. In nucleotides, the CDR3 is TGTGCCAGCAGCCGAGTGGGAACCGGGACAGCCTTATACGAGCAGTACTTC. Protein sequence: CASSRVGTGTALYEQYF.

This clonotype was observed a few times. The chain joins TRBV7-9 to TRBJ1-1; no clear D. The CDR3 length is 13 residues. The germline V gene encodes CDR1 SEHNR and CDR2 FQNEAQ (reference sequence). The V and J ends lost 2 bases and 4 bases respectively, with 8 bases between them. DNA of the CDR3: TGTGCCAGCAGCTTAAGAAGTGGCACTGAAGCTTTCTTT. Translated, it gives CASSLRSGTEAFF. The complete variable domain, with remaining parts taken from reference TRBV7-9 and TRBJ1-1, reads DTGVSQNPRHKITKRGQNVTFRCDPISEHNRLYWYRQTLGQGPEFLTYFQNEAQLEKSRLLSDRFSAERPKGSFSTLEIQRTEQGDSAMYLCASSLRSGTEAFFGQGTRLTVV.

For the CDR3, the DNA is TGCGCCAGCAGCTTGGGCGCAGTGGACTCTGGAAACACCATATATTTT. Its translation is CASSLGAVDSGNTIYF. This chain connects TRBV5-1 to TRBJ1-3; D not resolved. There are 16 residues in the CDR3. V lost 0 bases and J 0 bases, leaving 10 bases between the germline ends. Germline V gives CDR1 SGHRS, CDR2 YFSETQ.

V gene TRBV4-1 combines with J gene TRBJ2-2, with D possibly being TRBD1 or TRBD2 (5 bases each). Germline V CDR1 and CDR2: MGHRA, YSYEKL. CDR3 size: 16 residues. The germline V and J ends were trimmed by 6 bases and 1 base, with 15 bases remaining between them. Here the CDR3 reads CASRTAETRNTGELFF. CDR3 DNA: TGCGCCAGCAGGACAGCGGAAACGAGGAACACCGGGGAGCTGTTTTTT.

This sequence joins TRBV5-1 and TRBJ2-1; 10 nucleotides line up with TRBD2. Losses at the gene ends were 0 bases for V and 10 bases for J; bases not matched to a gene: 10. CDR3 length: 16 residues. Germline assignment: CDR1 SGHRS and CDR2 YFSETQ. This chain's CDR3 is CASSLAILAGAEEQFF. The CDR3 DNA sequence: TGCGCCAGCAGCTTGGCCATTCTAGCGGGAGCTGAAGAGCAGTTCTTC. The whole variable domain, filled in from reference TRBV5-1 and TRBJ2-1, reads KAGVTQTPRYLIKTRGQQVTLSCSPISGHRSVSWYQQTPGQGLQFLFEYFSETQRNKGNFPGRFSGRQFSNSRSEMNVSTLELGDSALYLCASSLAILAGAEEQFFGPGTRLTVL.

The rearrangement links TRBV11-2 to TRBJ2-1; the D gene is possibly TRBD2 (5 bases). The CDR3 extends over 16 amino acids. From germline, CDR1 is SGHAT and CDR2 FQNNGV. V was cut by 0 bases and J by 5 bases, with 14 bases left in between. CDR3 DNA sequence: TGTGCCAGCAGCTTAGATCGGACTCTACCACACAATGAGCAGTTCTTC. This translates into CASSLDRTLPHNEQFF.

This clonotype occurred a few times. V and J are TRBV4-1 and TRBJ1-2; 11 nucleotides align to TRBD1. The J segment lost 3 bases and the V segment lost 4 bases, leaving 7 bases of the junction unmatched. CDR1 is MGHRA and CDR2 is YSYEKL in the germline V gene. The CDR3 extends over 16 amino acids. The CDR3 loop is CASSRGQGAGDYGYTF. The CDR3 bases are TGCGCCAGCAGCCGAGGACAGGGGGCTGGAGACTATGGCTACACCTTC.

The V and J genes are TRBV9 and TRBJ2-7; D is unresolved. Trimming cost V 0 bases and J 7 bases, with 11 bases left between them. Per the germline V gene, CDR1 is SGDLS and CDR2 is YYNGEE. The CDR3 contains 13 residues. Here the CDR3 DNA reads TGTGCCAGCAGCGTAGCTACCGCGGAAGAGCAGTACTTC. This sequence encodes CASSVATAEEQYF.

This clonotype appeared many times. As DNA, the CDR3 is TGCGCCAGCAGCCAACTAGGACTAGCGGGGGGCCGAGAGACCCAGTACTTC. It is translated as CASSQLGLAGGRETQYF. V and J are TRBV4-1 and TRBJ2-5; 14 bases align to TRBD2. V shed 2 bases, J shed 4 bases, and the junction held 6 bases outside the gene matches. CDR1 and CDR2 from the germline V gene are MGHRA and YSYEKL. The CDR3 contains 17 residues.

The V call is TRBV7-8, the J call TRBJ2-1, with 9 bases matching TRBD2. Germline CDR1 and CDR2: SGHVS and FQNEAQ. V lost 6 bases, J lost 9 bases, and 12 bases stayed unmatched. The CDR3 length is 15 residues. CDR3 coding DNA: TGTGCCAGCAGGGGTAGGGCGGGAGGGCGAGGTGAGCAGTTCTTC. Translating it yields CASRGRAGGRGEQFF.

The sample holds many counts of this clonotype. The chain is built from TRBV5-6 and TRBJ1-1; 7 bases are a match to TRBD1. The length of the CDR3 is 12 residues. The junction had 1 base not matched to a gene; V was cut back by 3 bases and J by 5 bases. The germline gives CDR1 SGHDT, CDR2 YYEEEE. In nucleotides, the CDR3 is TGTGCCAGCAGCTGGGACAGTACTGAAGCTTTCTTT. It codes for CASSWDSTEAFF.

The J gene is TRBJ2-2, the V gene TRBV27; a weak D match, TRBD1 (6 bases). The CDR3 has 18 amino acids. V dropped 4 bases and J dropped 3 bases, with 21 bases sitting between them. Germline V lookup: CDR1 MNHEY, CDR2 SMNVEV (reference sequence). CDR3 bases: TGTGCCAGCAGTTATAGTAACAGGGAGCAGTTTTACACCGGGGAGCTGTTTTTT. This codes for CASSYSNREQFYTGELFF.

This clonotype has just a few counts. The V and J genes are TRBV29-1 and TRBJ2-7; 10 bases agree with TRBD1. The germline V gene encodes CDR1 SQVTM and CDR2 ANQGSEA. The CDR3 is 13 residues long. With 5 bases clipped from V and 6 bases from J, the junction kept 7 bases outside the gene matches. The CDR3: CSVRSGQGSEQYF. The CDR3 nucleotides read TGCAGCGTTCGCTCGGGACAGGGGTCCGAGCAGTACTTC.

V is TRBV28 and J is TRBJ2-1; D might be TRBD1 (5 bases). This CDR3 comprises 14 residues. The V gene's germline CDR1 is MDHEN and CDR2 SYDVKM. Trimming took off 2 bases at V and 7 bases at J, with 12 bases between the two ends. CDR3 nucleotide sequence: TGTGCCAGCAGTTTACGAGGCAGGGCGAATGAGCAGTTCTTC. Translation: CASSLRGRANEQFF. Looking up the rest from reference TRBV28 and TRBJ2-1 gives the full variable domain: DVKVTQSSRYLVKRTGEKVFLECVQDMDHENMFWYRQDPGLGLRLIYFSYDVKMKEKGDIPEGYSVSREKKERFSLILESASTNQTSMYLCASSLRGRANEQFFGPGTRLTVL.

The CDR3 spells CSASIRTGTEGLALTGEQYF. The CDR3 nucleotides are TGCAGTGCCTCCATTAGAACCGGGACTGAGGGACTAGCGCTTACTGGAGAGCAGTACTTC. The gene calls are TRBV20-1 and TRBJ2-7, with 10 positions matching TRBD2. Germline V gene data show CDR1 as DFQATT and CDR2 as SNEGSKA (reference sequence). J gave up 7 bases and V 6 bases, and 30 bases lay outside the gene matches. This CDR3 spans 20 amino acids.

The CDR3 DNA is TGTGCCAGCAGCCCTTCCACAGGGGGAAACTACGAGCAGTACTTC. It codes for CASSPSTGGNYEQYF. The chain carries TRBV12-3 or TRBV12-4 and TRBJ2-7, with TRBD1 identical over 8 bases. CDR3 length equals 15 residues. With 6 bases clipped from V and 3 bases from J, the junction kept 10 bases outside the gene matches.

This clonotype was recorded many times. The chain carries TRBV27 and TRBJ2-7; D call uncertain. Germline V gene data show CDR1 as MNHEY and CDR2 as SMNVEV (reference sequence). The CDR3 loop spans 13 amino acids. Trimming took 0 bases from V and 0 from J, leaving 3 bases between them. The CDR3 loop is CASSLSDSYEQYF. The DNA for the CDR3 is TGTGCCAGCAGTTTATCGGACTCCTACGAGCAGTACTTC.

V is TRBV5-4 and J is TRBJ2-7; TRBD1 matches at 7 bases. CDR3 size: 16 residues. J gave up 3 bases and V 4 bases, and 13 bases lay outside the gene matches. Germline-derived CDR1 and CDR2 are SGHNT and YYREEE (reference sequence). As DNA, the CDR3 is TGTGCCAGCAGCCCGGGGACAGTTATGAGCCTCTACGAGCAGTACTTC. Residues: CASSPGTVMSLYEQYF.